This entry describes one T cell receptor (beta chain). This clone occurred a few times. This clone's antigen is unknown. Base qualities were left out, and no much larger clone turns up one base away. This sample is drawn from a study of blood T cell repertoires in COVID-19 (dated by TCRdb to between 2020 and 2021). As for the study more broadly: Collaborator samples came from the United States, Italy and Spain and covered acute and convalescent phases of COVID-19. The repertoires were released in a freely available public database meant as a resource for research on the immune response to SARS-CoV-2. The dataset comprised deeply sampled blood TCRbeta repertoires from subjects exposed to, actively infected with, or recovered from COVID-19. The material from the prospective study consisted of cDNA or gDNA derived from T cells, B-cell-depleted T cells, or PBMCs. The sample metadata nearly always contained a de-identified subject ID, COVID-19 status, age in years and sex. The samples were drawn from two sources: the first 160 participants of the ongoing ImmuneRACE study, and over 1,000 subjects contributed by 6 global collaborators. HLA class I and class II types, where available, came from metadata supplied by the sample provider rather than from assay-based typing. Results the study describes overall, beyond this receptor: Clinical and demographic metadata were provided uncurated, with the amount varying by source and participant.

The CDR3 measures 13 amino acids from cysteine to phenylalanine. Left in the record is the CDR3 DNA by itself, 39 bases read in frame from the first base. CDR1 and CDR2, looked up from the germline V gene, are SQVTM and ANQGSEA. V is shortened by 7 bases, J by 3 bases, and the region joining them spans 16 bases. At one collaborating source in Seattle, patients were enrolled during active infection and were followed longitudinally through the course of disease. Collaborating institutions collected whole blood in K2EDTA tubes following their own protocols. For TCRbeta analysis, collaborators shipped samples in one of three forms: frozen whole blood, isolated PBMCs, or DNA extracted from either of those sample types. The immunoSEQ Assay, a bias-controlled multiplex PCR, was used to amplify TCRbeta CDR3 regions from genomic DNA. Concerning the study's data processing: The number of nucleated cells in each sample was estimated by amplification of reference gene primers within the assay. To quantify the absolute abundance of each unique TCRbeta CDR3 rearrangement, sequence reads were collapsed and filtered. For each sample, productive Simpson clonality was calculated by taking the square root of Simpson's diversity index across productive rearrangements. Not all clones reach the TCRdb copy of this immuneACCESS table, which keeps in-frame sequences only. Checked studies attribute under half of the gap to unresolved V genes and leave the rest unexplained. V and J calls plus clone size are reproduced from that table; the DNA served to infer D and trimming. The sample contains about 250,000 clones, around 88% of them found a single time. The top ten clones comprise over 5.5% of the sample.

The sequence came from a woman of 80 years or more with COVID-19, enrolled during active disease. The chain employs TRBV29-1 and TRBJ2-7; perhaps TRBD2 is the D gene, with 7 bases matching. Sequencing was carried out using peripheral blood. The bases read TGCAGCGCATCGCGGGGGCGTATCTACGAGCAGTACTTC. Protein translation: CSASRGRIYEQYF.